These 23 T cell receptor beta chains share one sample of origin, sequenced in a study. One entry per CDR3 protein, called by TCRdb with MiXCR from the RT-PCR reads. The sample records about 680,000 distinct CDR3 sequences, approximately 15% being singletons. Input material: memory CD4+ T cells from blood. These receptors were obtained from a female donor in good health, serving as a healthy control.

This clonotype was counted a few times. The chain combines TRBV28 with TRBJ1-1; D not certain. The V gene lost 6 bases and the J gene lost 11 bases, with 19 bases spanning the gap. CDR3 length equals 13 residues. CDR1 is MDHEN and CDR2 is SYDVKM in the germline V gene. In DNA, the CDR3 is TGTGCCAGCAGGTCCATAGAAGCTACGGGGGCTTTCTTT. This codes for CASRSIEATGAFF.

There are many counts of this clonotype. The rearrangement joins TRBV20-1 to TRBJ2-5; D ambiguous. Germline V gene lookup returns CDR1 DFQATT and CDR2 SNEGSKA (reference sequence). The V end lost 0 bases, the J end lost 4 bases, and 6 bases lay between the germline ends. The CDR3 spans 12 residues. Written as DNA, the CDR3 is TGCAGTGCTAGAGATTGGCGAGAGACCCAGTACTTC. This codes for CSARDWRETQYF.

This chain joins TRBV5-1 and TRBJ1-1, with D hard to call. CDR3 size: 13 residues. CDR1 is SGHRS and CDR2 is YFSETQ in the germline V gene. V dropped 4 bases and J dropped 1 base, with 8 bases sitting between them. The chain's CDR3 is CASSPEANTEAFF. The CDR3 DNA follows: TGCGCCAGCAGCCCCGAGGCGAACACTGAAGCTTTCTTT.

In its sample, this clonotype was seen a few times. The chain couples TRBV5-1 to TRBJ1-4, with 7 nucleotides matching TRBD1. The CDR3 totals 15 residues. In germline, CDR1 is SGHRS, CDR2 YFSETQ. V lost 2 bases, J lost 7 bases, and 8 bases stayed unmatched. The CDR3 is CASSFLGGVGEKLFF. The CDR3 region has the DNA TGCGCCAGCAGCTTTCTAGGGGGCGTAGGTGAAAAACTGTTTTTT.

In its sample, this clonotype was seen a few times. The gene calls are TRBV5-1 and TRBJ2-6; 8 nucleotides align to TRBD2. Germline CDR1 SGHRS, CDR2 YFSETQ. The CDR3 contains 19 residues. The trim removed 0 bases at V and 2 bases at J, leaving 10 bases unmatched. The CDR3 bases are TGCGCCAGCAGCTTGGATTCAGTTGCGGGGGGCGCTGGGGCCAACGTCCTGACTTTC. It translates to CASSLDSVAGGAGANVLTF. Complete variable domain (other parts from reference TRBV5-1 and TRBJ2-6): KAGVTQTPRYLIKTRGQQVTLSCSPISGHRSVSWYQQTPGQGLQFLFEYFSETQRNKGNFPGRFSGRQFSNSRSEMNVSTLELGDSALYLCASSLDSVAGGAGANVLTFGAGSRLTVL.

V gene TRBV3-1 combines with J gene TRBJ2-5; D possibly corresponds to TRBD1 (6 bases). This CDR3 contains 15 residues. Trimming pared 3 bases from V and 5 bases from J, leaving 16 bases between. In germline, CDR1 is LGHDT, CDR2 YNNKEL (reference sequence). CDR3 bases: TGTGCCAGCAGCCAGAAGGGACAATCCTCGGAGACCCAGTACTTC. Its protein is CASSQKGQSSETQYF.

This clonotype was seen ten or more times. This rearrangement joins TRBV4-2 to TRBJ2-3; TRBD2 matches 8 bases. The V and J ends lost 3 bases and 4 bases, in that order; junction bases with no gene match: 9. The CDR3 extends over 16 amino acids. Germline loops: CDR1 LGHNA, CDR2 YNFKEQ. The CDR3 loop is CASSQDPSGRADTQYF. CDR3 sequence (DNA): TGTGCCAGCAGCCAGGACCCTTCCGGGAGGGCAGATACGCAGTATTTT.

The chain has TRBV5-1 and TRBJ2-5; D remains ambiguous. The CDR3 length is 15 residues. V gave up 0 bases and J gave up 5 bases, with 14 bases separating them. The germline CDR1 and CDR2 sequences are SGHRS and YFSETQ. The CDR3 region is CASSLGGGSPETQYF. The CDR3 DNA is TGCGCCAGCAGCTTGGGTGGTGGCAGCCCTGAGACCCAGTACTTC.

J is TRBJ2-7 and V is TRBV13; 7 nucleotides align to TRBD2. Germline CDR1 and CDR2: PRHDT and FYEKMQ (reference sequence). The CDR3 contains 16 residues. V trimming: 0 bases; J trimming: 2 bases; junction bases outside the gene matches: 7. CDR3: CASSLGLAVTPYEQYF. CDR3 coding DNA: TGTGCCAGCAGCTTAGGCCTAGCGGTGACTCCCTACGAGCAGTACTTC.

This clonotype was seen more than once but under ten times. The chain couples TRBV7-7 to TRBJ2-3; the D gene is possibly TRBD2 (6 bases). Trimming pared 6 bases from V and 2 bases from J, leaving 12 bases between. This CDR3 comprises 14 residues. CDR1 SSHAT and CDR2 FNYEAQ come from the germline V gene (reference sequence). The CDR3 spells CASRSELATDTQYF. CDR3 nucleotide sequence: TGTGCCAGCAGATCAGAACTAGCCACAGATACGCAGTATTTT.

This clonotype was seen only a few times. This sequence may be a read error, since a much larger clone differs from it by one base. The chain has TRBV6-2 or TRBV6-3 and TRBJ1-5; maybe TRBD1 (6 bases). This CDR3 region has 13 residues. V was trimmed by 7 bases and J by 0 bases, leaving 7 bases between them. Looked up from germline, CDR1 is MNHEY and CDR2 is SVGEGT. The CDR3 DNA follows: TGTGCCAGCAACAGGGATAGCAATCAGCCCCAGCATTTT. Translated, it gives CASNRDSNQPQHF.

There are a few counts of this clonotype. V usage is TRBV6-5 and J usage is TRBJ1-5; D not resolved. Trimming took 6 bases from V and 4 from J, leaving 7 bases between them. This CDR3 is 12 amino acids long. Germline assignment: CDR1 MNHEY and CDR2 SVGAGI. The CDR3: CASRNPNQPQHF. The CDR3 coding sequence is TGTGCCAGCAGAAACCCTAATCAGCCCCAGCATTTT.

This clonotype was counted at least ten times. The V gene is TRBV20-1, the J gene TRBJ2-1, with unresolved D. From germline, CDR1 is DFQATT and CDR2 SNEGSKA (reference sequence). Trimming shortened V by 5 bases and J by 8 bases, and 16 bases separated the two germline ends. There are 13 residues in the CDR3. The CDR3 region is CSAPPLTSDEQFF. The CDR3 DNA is TGCAGTGCTCCCCCCCTTACCTCGGATGAGCAGTTCTTC.

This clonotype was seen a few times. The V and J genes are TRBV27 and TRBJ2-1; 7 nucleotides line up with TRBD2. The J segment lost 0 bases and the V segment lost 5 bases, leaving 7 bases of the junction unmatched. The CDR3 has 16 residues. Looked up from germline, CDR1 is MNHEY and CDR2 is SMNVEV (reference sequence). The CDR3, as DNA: TGTGCCAGCAGTCCCCAATGGACTAGCTCCTACAATGAGCAGTTCTTC. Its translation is CASSPQWTSSYNEQFF.

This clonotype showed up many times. The CDR3 bases are TGTGCCAGCAGCTTGTTTGCCGGACAGGGGGGCGAGCAGTACTTC. Protein sequence: CASSLFAGQGGEQYF. The chain employs TRBV5-5 and TRBJ2-7; 10 bases agree with TRBD1. The CDR3 loop spans 15 amino acids. Germline CDR1 and CDR2: SGHKS and YYEKEE (reference sequence). V gave up 1 base and J gave up 6 bases; unmatched junction bases: 7.

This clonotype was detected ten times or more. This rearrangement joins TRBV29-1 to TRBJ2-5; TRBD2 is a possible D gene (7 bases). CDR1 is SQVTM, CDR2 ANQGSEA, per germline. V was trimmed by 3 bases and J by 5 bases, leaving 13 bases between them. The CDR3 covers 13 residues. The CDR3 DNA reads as TGCAGCGTTGATACGGGGGGCCGGGAGACCCAGTACTTC. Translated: CSVDTGGRETQYF.

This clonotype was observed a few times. CDR3 protein: CAISDLQANTEAFF. The CDR3, as DNA: TGTGCCATCAGTGATCTACAGGCGAACACTGAAGCTTTCTTT. The chain couples TRBV10-3 to TRBJ1-1; D possibly corresponds to TRBD1 (5 bases). The germline gives CDR1 ENHRY, CDR2 SYGVKD. Trimming removed 3 bases from V and 1 base from J, with 9 bases in between. This CDR3 is built from 14 residues.

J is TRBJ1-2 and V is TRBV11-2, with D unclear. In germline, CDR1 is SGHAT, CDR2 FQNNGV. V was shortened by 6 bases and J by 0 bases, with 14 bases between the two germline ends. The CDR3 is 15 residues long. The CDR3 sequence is CASSRRTGANYGYTF. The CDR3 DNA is TGTGCCAGCAGTCGAAGGACCGGAGCTAACTATGGCTACACCTTC.

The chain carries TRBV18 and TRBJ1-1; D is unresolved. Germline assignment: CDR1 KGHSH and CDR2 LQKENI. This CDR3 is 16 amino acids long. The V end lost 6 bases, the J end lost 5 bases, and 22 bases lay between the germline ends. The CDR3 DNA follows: TGTGCCAGCTCTCCTCCAGCAGGTACCAAAACGACTGAAGCTTTCTTT. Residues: CASSPPAGTKTTEAFF.

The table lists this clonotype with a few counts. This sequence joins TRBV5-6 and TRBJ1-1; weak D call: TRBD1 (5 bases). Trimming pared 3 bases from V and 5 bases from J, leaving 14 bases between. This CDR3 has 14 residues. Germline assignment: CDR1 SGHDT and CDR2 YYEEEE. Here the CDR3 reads CASSSGGGKTEAFF. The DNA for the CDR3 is TGTGCCAGCAGCTCCGGGGGGGGGAAGACTGAAGCTTTCTTT.

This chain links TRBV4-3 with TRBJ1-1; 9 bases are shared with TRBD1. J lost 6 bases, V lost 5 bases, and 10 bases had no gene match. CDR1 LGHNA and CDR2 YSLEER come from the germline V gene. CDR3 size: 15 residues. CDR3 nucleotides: TGCGCCAGCAGCGCAATCGGGACAGGGAGCTCTGAAGCTTTCTTT. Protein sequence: CASSAIGTGSSEAFF.

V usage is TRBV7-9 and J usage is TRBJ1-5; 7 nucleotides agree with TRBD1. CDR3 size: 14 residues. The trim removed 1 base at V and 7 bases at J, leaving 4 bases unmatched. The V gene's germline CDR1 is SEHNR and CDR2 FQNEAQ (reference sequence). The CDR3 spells CASSLEGARQPQHF. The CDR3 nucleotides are TGTGCCAGCAGCTTAGAGGGGGCTCGGCAGCCCCAGCATTTT. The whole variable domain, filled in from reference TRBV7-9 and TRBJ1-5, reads DTGVSQNPRHKITKRGQNVTFRCDPISEHNRLYWYRQTLGQGPEFLTYFQNEAQLEKSRLLSDRFSAERPKGSFSTLEIQRTEQGDSAMYLCASSLEGARQPQHFGDGTRLSIL.

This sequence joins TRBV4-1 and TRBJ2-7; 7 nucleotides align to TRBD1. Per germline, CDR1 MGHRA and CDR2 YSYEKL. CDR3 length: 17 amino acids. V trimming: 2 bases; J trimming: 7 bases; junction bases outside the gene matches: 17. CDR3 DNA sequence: TGCGCCAGCAGCCAACCCCGGAACAGGGGACCCTACAATGAGCAGTACTTC. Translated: CASSQPRNRGPYNEQYF.